The 25 T cell receptor beta chains below were found in one sample sequenced in a study of T cell responses to AZD1222 COVID-19 vaccine. Measured with immunoSEQ multiplex PCR; TCRdb has only the in-frame clones, and not every one. This table has around 110,000 clones, around nine tenths appearing once. The material sequenced was peripheral blood, taken 28 days after the second AZD1222 dose. The receptors stem from an adult who received the AZD1222 COVID-19 vaccine.

The chain recombines TRBV27 with TRBJ1-2, with TRBD1 matching over 7 bases. The CDR3 covers 14 residues. Losses at the gene ends were 3 bases for V and 5 bases for J; bases not matched to a gene: 6. Germline V gene sequence: CDR1 MNHEY, CDR2 SMNVEV (reference sequence). In DNA form, the CDR3 reads TGTGCCAGCAGTTTCCTGGGACAGCCATATGGCTACACCTTC. Protein sequence: CASSFLGQPYGYTF.

The chain recombines TRBV11-3 with TRBJ2-1; TRBD2 agrees at 13 bases. The V gene's germline CDR1 is SGHNT and CDR2 YENEEA. J was trimmed by 9 bases and V by 5 bases; bases with no gene match: 7. The CDR3 has 15 amino acids. CDR3 in DNA: TGTGCCAGCAGCCCGGGACTAGCGGGATTCGGTGAGCAGTTCTTC. Translated: CASSPGLAGFGEQFF.

V usage is TRBV28 and J usage is TRBJ1-2; D perhaps matches TRBD1 (5 bases). The CDR3 has 14 amino acids. CDR1 is MDHEN, CDR2 SYDVKM, per germline. The V end lost 6 bases, the J end lost 2 bases, and 13 bases lay between the germline ends. The CDR3 sequence: CASSSGGYNYGYTF. The CDR3 region has the DNA TGTGCCAGCAGCTCCGGGGGTTACAACTATGGCTACACCTTC.

V gene TRBV28 combines with J gene TRBJ2-7; no clear D gene. Germline CDR1 reads MDHEN; CDR2 reads SYDVKM. Trimming pared 3 bases from V and 7 bases from J, leaving 19 bases between. This CDR3 is built from 15 residues. The CDR3, as DNA: TGTGCCAGCAGTTTTGACGTCAATGAGTTGGGGGAGCAGTACTTC. This translates into CASSFDVNELGEQYF.

The chain has TRBV28 and TRBJ1-5; D is undetermined. This CDR3 comprises 16 residues. In germline, CDR1 is MDHEN, CDR2 SYDVKM. Trimming shortened V by 7 bases and J by 0 bases, and 16 bases separated the two germline ends. The CDR3 loop is CASTAMGIYSNQPQHF. The CDR3 DNA is TGTGCCAGCACCGCAATGGGGATTTATAGCAATCAGCCCCAGCATTTT.

The V call is TRBV5-1, the J call TRBJ1-1, with 8 bases matching TRBD1. The CDR3 is 15 residues long. Germline values: CDR1 SGHRS, CDR2 YFSETQ. V lost 3 bases and J lost 5; bases outside the gene matches: 9. CDR3 coding DNA: TGCGCCAGCAGCTACCAAGGACAGGGAGGGACTGAAGCTTTCTTT. This codes for CASSYQGQGGTEAFF.

V gene TRBV11-3 combines with J gene TRBJ2-1; D is possibly TRBD2 (6 bases). The V end was cut by 1 base, the J end by 4 bases, with 11 bases between. The CDR3 is 15 amino acids. Germline V gives CDR1 SGHNT, CDR2 YENEEA. CDR3 in amino acids: CASSLGLARYNEQFF. The DNA for the CDR3 is TGTGCCAGCAGCTTAGGGCTAGCGCGATACAATGAGCAGTTCTTC. The entire variable domain, with the rest obtained from reference TRBV11-3 and TRBJ2-1, is as follows: EAGVVQSPRYKIIEKKQPVAFWCNPISGHNTLYWYLQNLGQGPELLIRYENEEAVDDSQLPKDRFSAERLKGVDSTLKIQPAELGDSAVYLCASSLGLARYNEQFFGPGTRLTVL.

The CDR3: CASSLSGGSPDTQYF. As DNA, the CDR3 is TGTGCCAGCAGCTTGTCTGGCGGGAGCCCAGATACGCAGTATTTT. V gene TRBV5-4 combines with J gene TRBJ2-3, with 7 bases that match TRBD2. J lost 4 bases, V lost 1 base, and 6 bases had no gene match. Germline V CDR1 and CDR2: SGHNT, YYREEE (reference sequence). The CDR3 sequence is 15 residues long.

This clone was observed once. The rearrangement links TRBV30 to TRBJ1-2; D remains ambiguous. The CDR3 has 10 residues. The germline gives CDR1 GTSNPN, CDR2 SVGIG (reference sequence). Trimming took off 5 bases at V and 3 bases at J, with 4 bases between the two ends. CDR3 protein: CAWGDYGYTF. CDR3 bases: TGTGCCTGGGGGGACTATGGCTACACCTTC.

The J gene is TRBJ2-2, the V gene TRBV9, with 11 bases identical to TRBD1. Germline V gene lookup returns CDR1 SGDLS and CDR2 YYNGEE. The CDR3 extends over 16 amino acids. V lost 2 bases and J lost 7; bases outside the gene matches: 7. CDR3: CASSVPGQGVGGELFF. CDR3 coding DNA: TGTGCCAGCAGCGTTCCGGGACAGGGGGTTGGCGGGGAGCTGTTTTTT.

CDR3 nucleotides: TGTGCCAGCAGCGTAGGAGCGGGACTTCACAATGAGCAGTTCTTC. Protein sequence: CASSVGAGLHNEQFF. The chain links TRBV9 to TRBJ2-1, with 7 bases aligning to TRBD2. V gave up 0 bases and J gave up 5 bases; unmatched junction bases: 5. The CDR3 is 15 residues long. Germline V CDR1 and CDR2: SGDLS, YYNGEE.

In DNA form, the CDR3 reads TGTGCCAGCTCACCACCACGGACAGGGACCCTGAACACTGAAGCTTTCTTT. It is translated as CASSPPRTGTLNTEAFF. The genes are TRBV18 and TRBJ1-1; 8 bases map to TRBD1. V trimming: 0 bases; J trimming: 0 bases; junction bases outside the gene matches: 6. The CDR3 sequence is 17 residues long. In germline, CDR1 is KGHSH, CDR2 LQKENI.

V usage is TRBV7-9 and J usage is TRBJ2-1, with 10 bases lining up with TRBD2. The CDR3 extends over 18 amino acids. With 1 base clipped from V and 3 bases from J, the junction kept 9 bases outside the gene matches. Germline assignment: CDR1 SEHNR and CDR2 FQNEAQ (reference sequence). CDR3: CASSLGLAGVSGYNEQFF. CDR3 DNA: TGTGCCAGCAGCTTAGGGCTAGCGGGAGTTTCGGGCTACAATGAGCAGTTCTTC.

The chain uses TRBV20-1 and TRBJ1-2, with unresolved D. Germline V CDR1 and CDR2: DFQATT, SNEGSKA (reference sequence). V lost 6 bases and J lost 5, with 7 bases in between. This CDR3 is built from 10 residues. The DNA of the CDR3 is TGCAGTGCCCTACAGTATGGCTACACCTTC. Translating it yields CSALQYGYTF.

The V call is TRBV10-3, the J call TRBJ1-6; TRBD1 agrees at 9 bases. Trimming took 11 bases from V and 7 from J; bases not matched to a gene: 3. The germline V gene encodes CDR1 ENHRY and CDR2 SYGVKD. The CDR3 is 12 residues long. The CDR3 DNA reads TGTGCCGCCGGACAGGGGAATTCACCCCTCCACTTT. Its translation: CAAGQGNSPLHF.

This clone was seen just once. The chain is built from TRBV9 and TRBJ2-7; 9 bases match TRBD2. V lost 4 bases, J lost 5 bases, and 13 bases stayed unmatched. Germline lookup yields CDR1 SGDLS and CDR2 YYNGEE. The length of the CDR3 is 16 residues. The CDR3 region has the DNA TGTGCCAGCAGCCCAGCTATTACTAGCGGGCGGAACGAGCAGTACTTC. This translates into CASSPAITSGRNEQYF.

The count of this clone is one. The rearrangement links TRBV3-1 (or the pseudogene TRBV3-2) to TRBJ2-1; 8 nucleotides agree with TRBD2. The V and J ends lost 4 bases and 6 bases, in that order; junction bases with no gene match: 8. The CDR3 is made up of 15 amino acids. Looked up from germline, CDR1 is LGHDT and CDR2 is YNNKEL (reference sequence). The CDR3 is CASSPRLALANEQFF. Here the CDR3 DNA reads TGTGCCAGCAGCCCCAGACTAGCGTTGGCCAATGAGCAGTTCTTC.

The chain carries TRBV3-1 (or the pseudogene TRBV3-2) and TRBJ2-1; D gene ambiguous. The germline V and J ends were trimmed by 5 bases and 1 base, with 21 bases remaining between them. The CDR3 has 18 amino acids. Germline assignment: CDR1 LGHDT and CDR2 YNNKEL (reference sequence). The CDR3 DNA is TGTGCCAGCAGCAAAAGATATCGGAGCATCCCGTCCTACAATGAGCAGTTCTTC. Protein sequence: CASSKRYRSIPSYNEQFF.

The J gene is TRBJ2-5, the V gene TRBV5-8; TRBD1 agrees at 7 bases. V trimming: 2 bases; J trimming: 3 bases; junction bases outside the gene matches: 13. Per the germline V gene, CDR1 is SGHTS and CDR2 is YDEGEE. There are 17 residues in the CDR3. CDR3 protein: CASSFGTVIPVEETQYF. The CDR3 DNA follows: TGTGCCAGCAGCTTTGGGACAGTCATCCCGGTGGAAGAGACCCAGTACTTC.

The chain links TRBV10-1 to TRBJ1-1; D is ambiguous. V shed 3 bases and J shed 1 base, with 9 bases lying between them. The CDR3 is 14 residues long. Germline V CDR1 and CDR2: WNHNN, SYGVQD (reference sequence). The CDR3 DNA reads TGCGCCAGCAGTGATGGGGATCCGAACACTGAAGCTTTCTTT. It encodes CASSDGDPNTEAFF.

The rearrangement joins TRBV12-3 or TRBV12-4 to TRBJ2-7; D ambiguous. This CDR3 contains 11 residues. The V end was cut by 7 bases, the J end by 3 bases, with 7 bases between. CDR3 in amino acids: CASIQNYEQYF. The CDR3 DNA is TGTGCCAGCATTCAGAACTACGAGCAGTACTTC.

This rearrangement joins TRBV5-1 to TRBJ2-2; no definite D call. CDR1 is SGHRS, CDR2 YFSETQ, per germline. The CDR3 runs to 17 residues. With 0 bases removed from V and 0 bases from J, the gap between germline ends came to 12 bases. This CDR3 is CASSLALSDPNTGELFF. In nucleotides, the CDR3 is TGCGCCAGCAGCTTGGCCTTAAGCGATCCGAACACCGGGGAGCTGTTTTTT.

The V gene is TRBV4-1, the J gene TRBJ2-2; D tentatively fits TRBD1 or TRBD2 (5 bases each). This CDR3 has 15 residues. Trimming stripped 1 base from V and 4 bases from J, with 10 bases between. Germline V gives CDR1 MGHRA, CDR2 YSYEKL. The CDR3 loop is CASSQVGAVTGELFF. The CDR3 region has the DNA TGCGCCAGCAGCCAAGTCGGGGCGGTCACCGGGGAGCTGTTTTTT.

The chain couples TRBV12-5 to TRBJ2-5; a weak D match, TRBD1 (6 bases). V lost 6 bases to trimming and J lost 1 base, with 12 bases between them. From germline, CDR1 is LGHNT and CDR2 FRNRAP. The CDR3 is 14 amino acids. DNA of the CDR3: TGTGCTAGTGGGCAGGACAGTACCCAAGAGACCCAGTACTTC. Translated: CASGQDSTQETQYF.

This clone has just one count. The rearrangement joins TRBV28 to TRBJ2-7, with D unresolved. V lost 5 bases to trimming and J lost 0 bases, with 17 bases between them. The CDR3 consists of 16 residues. Germline loops: CDR1 MDHEN, CDR2 SYDVKM. CDR3 sequence (DNA): TGTGCCAGCAGTACTCAGCCCCTAAGATTCTCCTACGAGCAGTACTTC. This sequence encodes CASSTQPLRFSYEQYF.